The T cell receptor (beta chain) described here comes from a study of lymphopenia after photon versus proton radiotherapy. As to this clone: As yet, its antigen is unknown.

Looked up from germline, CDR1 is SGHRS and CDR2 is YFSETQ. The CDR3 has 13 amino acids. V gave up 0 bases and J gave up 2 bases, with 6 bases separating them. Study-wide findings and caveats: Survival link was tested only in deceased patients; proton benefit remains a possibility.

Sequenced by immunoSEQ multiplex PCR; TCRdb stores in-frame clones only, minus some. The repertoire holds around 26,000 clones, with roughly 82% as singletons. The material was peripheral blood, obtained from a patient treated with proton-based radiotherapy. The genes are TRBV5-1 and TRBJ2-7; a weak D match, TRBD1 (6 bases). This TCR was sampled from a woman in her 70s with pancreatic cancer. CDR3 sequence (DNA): TGCGCCAGCAGCTTGGAGGGGGCCTACGAGCAGTACTTC. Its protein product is CASSLEGAYEQYF. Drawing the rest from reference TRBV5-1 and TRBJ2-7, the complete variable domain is KAGVTQTPRYLIKTRGQQVTLSCSPISGHRSVSWYQQTPGQGLQFLFEYFSETQRNKGNFPGRFSGRQFSNSRSEMNVSTLELGDSALYLCASSLEGAYEQYFGPGTRLTVT.